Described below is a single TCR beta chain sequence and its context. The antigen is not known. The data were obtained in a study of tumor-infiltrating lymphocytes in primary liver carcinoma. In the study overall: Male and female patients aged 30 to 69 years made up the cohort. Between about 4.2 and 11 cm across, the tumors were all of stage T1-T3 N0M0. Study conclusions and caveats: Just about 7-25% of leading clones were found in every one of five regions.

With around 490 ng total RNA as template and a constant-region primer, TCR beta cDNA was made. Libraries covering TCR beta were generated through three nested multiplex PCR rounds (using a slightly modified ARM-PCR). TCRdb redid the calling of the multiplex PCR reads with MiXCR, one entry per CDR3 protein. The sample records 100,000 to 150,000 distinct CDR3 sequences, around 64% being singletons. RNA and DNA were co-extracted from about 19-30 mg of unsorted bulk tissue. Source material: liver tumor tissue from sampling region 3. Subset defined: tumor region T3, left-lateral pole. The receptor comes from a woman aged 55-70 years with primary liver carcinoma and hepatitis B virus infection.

In nucleotides, the CDR3 is TGTGCCAGCAGTGAGAGTGGGGTTGGCTACACCTTC. Protein sequence: CASSESGVGYTF. V and J are TRBV14 and TRBJ1-2; the D is unclear. Germline V CDR1 and CDR2: SGHDN, FVKESK. The CDR3 spans 12 residues. The V and J ends lost 6 bases and 7 bases respectively, with 12 bases between them.